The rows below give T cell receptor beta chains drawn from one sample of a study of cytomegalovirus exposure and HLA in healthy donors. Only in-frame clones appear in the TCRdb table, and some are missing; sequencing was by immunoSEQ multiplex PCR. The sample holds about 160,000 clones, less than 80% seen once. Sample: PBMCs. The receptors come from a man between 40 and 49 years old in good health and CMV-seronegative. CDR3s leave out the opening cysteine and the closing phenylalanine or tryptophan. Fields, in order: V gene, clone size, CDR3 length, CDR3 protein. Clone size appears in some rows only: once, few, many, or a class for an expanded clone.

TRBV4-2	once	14	ASSQYDGGTGNTIY
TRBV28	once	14	ASSLYPLADAGEQY
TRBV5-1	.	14	ASSLAPSGRNNEQF
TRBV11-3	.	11	ASSFHMNTEAF
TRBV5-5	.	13	ASSSSSGATGELF
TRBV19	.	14	ASGGPRQGSGNTIY
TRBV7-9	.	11	ASSSRGWETQY
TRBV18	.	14	ASSPRTSGVQETQY
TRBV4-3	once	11	ASSRGVTDTQY
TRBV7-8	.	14	ASSSRGRSAYNEQF
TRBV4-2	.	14	ASSHRNRDNHNEQF
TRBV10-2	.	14	ASSESFQGGLDTQY
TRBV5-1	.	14	ASSLGQGTSGNTIY
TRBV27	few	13	ASSFSLGLATEQY
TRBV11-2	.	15	ASSFYRDRGRYGELF
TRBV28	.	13	ASSLEHRGQETQY
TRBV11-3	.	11	ASSFSDSHEQF
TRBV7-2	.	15	ASSLDGGGGSYNEQF
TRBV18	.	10	ASSQQGHEQY
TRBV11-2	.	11	ASSLERAGELF
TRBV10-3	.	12	AISESTGFQPQH
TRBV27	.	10	ASSYLRGPAF
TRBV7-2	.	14	ASSPRGTSGSYEQF
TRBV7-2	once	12	ASSPGLAGVKQF
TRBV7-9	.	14	ASSLGWREGRGEQF
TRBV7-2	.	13	ASSLDVSGRYEQY
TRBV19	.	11	ASSTGQTYEQY
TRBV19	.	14	ASSPGLAGGIAEQF
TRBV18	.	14	ASSPGPGQGATEAF
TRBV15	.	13	ATSRATGMNTEAF
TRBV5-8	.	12	ASSTGTAPLAQY
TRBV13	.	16	ASSFLAGTPPGTDTQY
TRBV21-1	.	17	ASSKERSLAEKNTGELF
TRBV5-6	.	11	ASSRDRGPEAF
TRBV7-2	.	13	ASSRGQGEGETQY
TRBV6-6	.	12	ASSYRGGQETQY
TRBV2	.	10	ASRQGTEKLF
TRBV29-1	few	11	SGAGGLGDTIY
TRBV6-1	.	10	ATEDRDYEQY
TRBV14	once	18	ASSQDRPSASRGVKYEQY
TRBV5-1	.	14	ASSVVVGGKSTEAF
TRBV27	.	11	ASGPQRVHEQY
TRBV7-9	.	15	SSSLASGIRGSDEQF
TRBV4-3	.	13	ASSQEGTGAYEQY
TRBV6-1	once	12	ATLAANPYNEQF
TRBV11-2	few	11	ASRPGALNEQF
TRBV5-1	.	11	ASSPGLEETQY
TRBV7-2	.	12	ASSLGTGEETQY
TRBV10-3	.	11	AIGTALNTEAF